These 18 T cell receptor beta chains originate from one sample sequenced in a study of blood T cell repertoires in COVID-19. Sequencing used immunoSEQ multiplex PCR; TCRdb keeps in-frame clones, though not all of them. In the table there are 70,000 to 90,000 clones, less than 85% of which are singletons. Input material: peripheral blood. These receptors came from a human donor with acute or convalescent COVID-19. The donor label of this sample is uncertain.

The V and J genes are TRBV5-1 and TRBJ2-5; 12 positions agree with TRBD2. With V trimmed by 4 bases and J by 5 bases, 6 bases remained unmatched. CDR1 is SGHRS, CDR2 YFSETQ, per germline. The CDR3 has 15 residues. The CDR3 is CASSHRLAGVETQYF. The CDR3 nucleotides are TGCGCCAGCAGCCACCGACTAGCGGGAGTGGAGACCCAGTACTTC.

This rearrangement joins TRBV5-1 to TRBJ2-3; 7 bases are shared with TRBD2. The CDR3 contains 15 residues. The germline gives CDR1 SGHRS, CDR2 YFSETQ. V lost 0 bases to trimming and J lost 6 bases; unmatched junction nucleotides: 7. In DNA form, the CDR3 reads TGCGCCAGCAGCTTGGCCAGCGGGGCCGGTGATACGCAGTATTTT. Its translation: CASSLASGAGDTQYF.

This clone came up once. The chain links TRBV4-2 to TRBJ2-2; 11 nucleotides line up with TRBD2. The CDR3 contains 19 residues. In germline, CDR1 is LGHNA, CDR2 YNFKEQ. The junction had 7 bases not matched to a gene; V was cut back by 0 bases and J by 1 base. CDR3 in DNA: TGTGCCAGCAGCCAAGAGACCCCTGGACTAGCGGGGAACACCGGGGAGCTGTTTTTT. Protein: CASSQETPGLAGNTGELFF.

V gene TRBV28 combines with J gene TRBJ2-1; no clear D gene. CDR3 length: 16 residues. V lost 2 bases and J 0 bases, leaving 11 bases between the germline ends. Germline V gene sequence: CDR1 MDHEN, CDR2 SYDVKM. CDR3 sequence reads: CASSLSIPSSYNEQFF. DNA of the CDR3: TGTGCCAGCAGTTTAAGCATCCCGAGCTCCTACAATGAGCAGTTCTTC.

A remark on this clone: Different DNA sequences within this sample yield the same CDR3. The chain recombines TRBV7-3 with TRBJ2-1; 7 positions match TRBD2. CDR3 size: 13 residues. Germline assignment: CDR1 SGHTA and CDR2 FQGTGA. With 8 bases clipped from V and 9 bases from J, the junction kept 10 bases outside the gene matches. CDR3: CASGEGGGREQFF. DNA of the CDR3: TGTGCCAGCGGGGAGGGCGGGGGTCGTGAGCAGTTCTTC.

The chain is built from TRBV28 and TRBJ1-5; D perhaps matches TRBD1 (5 bases). CDR1 and CDR2 (germline): MDHEN, SYDVKM. There are 14 residues in the CDR3. Trimming took 5 bases from V and 5 from J, leaving 13 bases between them. CDR3: CASSHRNGYQPQHF. DNA for the CDR3: TGTGCCAGCAGTCACAGGAATGGATATCAGCCCCAGCATTTT. The full variable domain, with the rest looked up from reference TRBV28 and TRBJ1-5, is DVKVTQSSRYLVKRTGEKVFLECVQDMDHENMFWYRQDPGLGLRLIYFSYDVKMKEKGDIPEGYSVSREKKERFSLILESASTNQTSMYLCASSHRNGYQPQHFGDGTRLSIL.

The chain joins TRBV29-1 to TRBJ1-1, with 9 positions matching TRBD1. This CDR3 spans 13 amino acids. The V segment lost 6 bases and the J segment 2 bases; nucleotides outside the gene matches: 4. Looked up from germline, CDR1 is SQVTM and CDR2 is ANQGSEA. Written as DNA, the CDR3 is TGCAGCGTGGGACAGGGATTCAACACTGAAGCTTTCTTT. It translates to CSVGQGFNTEAFF.

This chain connects TRBV2 to TRBJ2-5, with a tentative D call TRBD2 (6 bases). V lost 4 bases, J lost 2 bases, and 11 bases lay in between. The CDR3 has 14 residues. Germline V gene sequence: CDR1 SNHLY, CDR2 FYNNEI. The CDR3 coding sequence is TGTGCCAGCAGTGGCGCGGGGCGGCAAGAGACCCAGTACTTC. Translating gives CASSGAGRQETQYF. Drawing the rest from reference TRBV2 and TRBJ2-5, the complete variable domain is EPEVTQTPSHQVTQMGQEVILRCVPISNHLYFYWYRQILGQKVEFLVSFYNNEISEKSEIFDDQFSVERPDGSNFTLKIRSTKLEDSAMYFCASSGAGRQETQYFGPGTRLLVL.

The chain combines TRBV7-2 with TRBJ2-2, with D maybe TRBD1 (7 bases). Per germline, CDR1 SGHTA and CDR2 FQGNSA. CDR3 length: 19 residues. V was pared by 2 bases and J by 0 bases, with 19 bases between. The CDR3 loop reads CASSLRGGQGGPNTGELFF. The CDR3 DNA is TGTGCCAGCAGCTTAAGAGGGGGGCAAGGGGGCCCGAACACCGGGGAGCTGTTTTTT. Combining the CDR3 with reference TRBV7-2 and TRBJ2-2 gives the whole variable domain GAGVSQSPSNKVTEKGKDVELRCDPISGHTALYWYRQSLGQGLEFLIYFQGNSAPDKSGLPSDRFSAERTGGSVSTLTIQRTQQEDSAVYLCASSLRGGQGGPNTGELFFGEGSRLTVL.

This clone was recorded only once. V gene TRBV18 combines with J gene TRBJ2-7; D perhaps matches TRBD1 (6 bases). Germline CDR1 KGHSH, CDR2 LQKENI. Trimming stripped 4 bases from V and 3 bases from J, with 7 bases between. This CDR3 is built from 12 residues. The CDR3 region is CASSRTDYEQYV. In DNA, the CDR3 is TGTGCCAGCTCACGGACAGACTACGAGCAGTACGTC.

A word on this clone: The sample carries other DNA sequences with the same CDR3. The genes are TRBV5-1 and TRBJ1-1, with D tentatively TRBD1 (5 bases). The CDR3 length is 14 residues. Germline assignment: CDR1 SGHRS and CDR2 YFSETQ. Trimming cost V 0 bases and J 3 bases, with 9 bases left between them. CDR3 loop: CASSLAGRDTEAFF. Written as DNA, the CDR3 is TGCGCCAGCAGCTTGGCAGGGAGGGACACTGAAGCTTTCTTT. Full variable domain (rest looked up from reference TRBV5-1 and TRBJ1-1): KAGVTQTPRYLIKTRGQQVTLSCSPISGHRSVSWYQQTPGQGLQFLFEYFSETQRNKGNFPGRFSGRQFSNSRSEMNVSTLELGDSALYLCASSLAGRDTEAFFGQGTRLTVV.

The chain combines TRBV6-5 with TRBJ2-6, with 7 bases that match TRBD1. Germline CDR1 MNHEY, CDR2 SVGAGI. CDR3 length equals 15 residues. With V trimmed by 6 bases and J by 2 bases, 4 bases remained unmatched. CDR3 DNA sequence: TGTGCCAGCAGCCGAGGGGGCGCTGGGGCCAACGTCCTGACTTTC. Protein product: CASSRGGAGANVLTF.

The V and J genes are TRBV9 and TRBJ2-3, with D tentatively TRBD1 (5 bases). The germline V gene has CDR1 SGDLS and CDR2 YYNGEE. Trimming stripped 2 bases from V and 1 base from J, with 14 bases between. The CDR3 extends over 16 amino acids. CDR3 sequence reads: CASSVQAIGGTDTQYF. The CDR3 region has the DNA TGTGCCAGCAGCGTTCAGGCAATAGGGGGCACAGATACGCAGTATTTT.

The chain is built from TRBV28 and TRBJ2-3, with D maybe TRBD2 (5 bases). CDR3 length equals 14 residues. Deletions cut 6 bases from V and 4 bases from J, with 14 bases between. Germline-derived CDR1 and CDR2 are MDHEN and SYDVKM. The DNA for the CDR3 is TGTGCCAGCAGCTCAGCGGTGTCGGCAGATACGCAGTATTTT. This codes for CASSSAVSADTQYF.

V is TRBV7-2 and J is TRBJ2-3; 10 bases are a match to TRBD1. With V trimmed by 8 bases and J by 3 bases, 5 bases remained unmatched. The germline V gene encodes CDR1 SGHTA and CDR2 FQGNSA. This CDR3 region has 14 residues. The CDR3 DNA follows: TGTGCCAGCGGGAGGACAGGGGGAACAGATACGCAGTATTTT. Amino acid sequence: CASGRTGGTDTQYF.

The chain is built from TRBV7-2 and TRBJ2-2; 9 bases fit TRBD2. Trimming took 1 base from V and 6 from J; bases not matched to a gene: 9. CDR1 is SGHTA, CDR2 FQGNSA, per germline. The CDR3 is 17 residues long. CDR3 region: CASSLVPGLAQSGELFF. The CDR3 region has the DNA TGTGCCAGCAGCTTAGTTCCGGGACTAGCTCAATCCGGGGAGCTGTTTTTT.

The rearrangement uses TRBV10-1 and TRBJ2-7; TRBD2 is a possible D gene (5 bases). Germline V gives CDR1 WNHNN, CDR2 SYGVQD (reference sequence). The CDR3 spans 17 residues. V was trimmed by 3 bases and J by 0 bases, leaving 18 bases between them. The CDR3 protein is CASSETRPDLSSYEQYV. The CDR3 DNA reads as TGCGCCAGCAGTGAAACTAGACCGGACCTGAGCTCCTACGAGCAGTACGTC.

The chain uses TRBV5-4 and TRBJ1-2; 8 bases agree with TRBD1. Germline V gene data show CDR1 as SGHNT and CDR2 as YYREEE (reference sequence). J was trimmed by 8 bases and V by 4 bases; bases with no gene match: 10. This CDR3 is built from 14 residues. The CDR3 here is CASSPPRGTGGYTF. CDR3 bases: TGTGCCAGCAGCCCCCCTCGGGGGACAGGAGGCTACACCTTC.